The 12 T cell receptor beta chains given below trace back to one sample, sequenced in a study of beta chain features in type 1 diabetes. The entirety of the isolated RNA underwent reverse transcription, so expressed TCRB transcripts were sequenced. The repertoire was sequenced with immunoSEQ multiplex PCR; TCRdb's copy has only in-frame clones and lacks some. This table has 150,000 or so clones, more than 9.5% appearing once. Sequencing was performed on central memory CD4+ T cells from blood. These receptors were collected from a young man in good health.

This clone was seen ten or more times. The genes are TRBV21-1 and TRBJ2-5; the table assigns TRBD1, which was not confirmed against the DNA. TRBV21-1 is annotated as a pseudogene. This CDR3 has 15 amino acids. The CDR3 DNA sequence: TGTGCCAGCAGCAAGGAACAGGGAGAAGCAGAGACCCAGTACTTC. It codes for CASSKEQGEAETQYF.

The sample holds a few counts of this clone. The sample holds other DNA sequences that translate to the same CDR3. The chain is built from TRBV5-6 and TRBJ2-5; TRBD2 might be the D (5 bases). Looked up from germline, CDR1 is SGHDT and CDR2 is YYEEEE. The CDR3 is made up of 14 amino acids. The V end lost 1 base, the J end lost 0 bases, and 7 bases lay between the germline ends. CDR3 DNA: TGTGCCAGCAGCTTGCGGGGAAACCAAGAGACCCAGTACTTC. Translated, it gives CASSLRGNQETQYF.

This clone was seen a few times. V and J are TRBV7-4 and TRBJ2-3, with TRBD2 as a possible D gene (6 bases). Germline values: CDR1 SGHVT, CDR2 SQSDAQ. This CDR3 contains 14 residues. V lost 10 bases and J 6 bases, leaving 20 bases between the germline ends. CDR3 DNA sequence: TGTGCCACCTCAGGAGCGGGCCTCTCCGATACGCAGTATTTT. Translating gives CATSGAGLSDTQYF.

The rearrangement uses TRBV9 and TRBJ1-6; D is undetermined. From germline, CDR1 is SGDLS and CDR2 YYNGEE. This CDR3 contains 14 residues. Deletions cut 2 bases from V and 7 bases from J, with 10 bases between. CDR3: CASSVEPLNSPLHF. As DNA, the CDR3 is TGTGCCAGCAGCGTTGAACCGCTCAATTCACCCCTCCACTTT.

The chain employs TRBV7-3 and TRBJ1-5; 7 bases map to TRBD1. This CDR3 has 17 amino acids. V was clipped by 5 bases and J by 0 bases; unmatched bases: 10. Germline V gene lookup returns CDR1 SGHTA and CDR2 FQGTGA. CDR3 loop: CASSLQGDRISNQPQHF. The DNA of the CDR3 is TGTGCCAGCAGCCTCCAAGGGGACAGAATTAGCAATCAGCCCCAGCATTTT.

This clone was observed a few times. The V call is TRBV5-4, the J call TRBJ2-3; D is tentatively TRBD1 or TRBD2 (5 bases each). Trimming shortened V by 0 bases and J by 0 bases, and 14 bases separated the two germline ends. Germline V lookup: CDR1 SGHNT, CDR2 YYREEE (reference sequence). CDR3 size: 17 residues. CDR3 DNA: TGTGCCAGCAGCTTGGCTCCTAGGGGCGGGAGCACAGATACGCAGTATTTT. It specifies CASSLAPRGGSTDTQYF.

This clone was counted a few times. Here the CDR3 reads CASSPARTEAFF. The DNA of the CDR3 is TGTGCCAGCAGCCCTGCCCGAACTGAAGCTTTCTTT. The rearrangement joins TRBV7-2 to TRBJ1-1; D is unclear. The CDR3 covers 12 residues. The V and J ends lost 5 bases and 5 bases respectively, with 9 bases between them. CDR1 and CDR2 from the germline V gene are SGHTA and FQGNSA.

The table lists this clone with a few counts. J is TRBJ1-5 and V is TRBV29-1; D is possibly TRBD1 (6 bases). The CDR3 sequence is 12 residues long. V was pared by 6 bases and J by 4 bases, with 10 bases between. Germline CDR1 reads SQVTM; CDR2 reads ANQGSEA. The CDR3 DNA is TGCAGCGTCGGGGACATAAATCAGCCCCAGCATTTT. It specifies CSVGDINQPQHF. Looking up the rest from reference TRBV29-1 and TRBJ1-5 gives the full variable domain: SAVISQKPSRDICQRGTSLTIQCQVDSQVTMMFWYRQQPGQSLTLIATANQGSEATYESGFVIDKFPISRPNLTFSTLTVSNMSPEDSSIYLCSVGDINQPQHFGDGTRLSIL.

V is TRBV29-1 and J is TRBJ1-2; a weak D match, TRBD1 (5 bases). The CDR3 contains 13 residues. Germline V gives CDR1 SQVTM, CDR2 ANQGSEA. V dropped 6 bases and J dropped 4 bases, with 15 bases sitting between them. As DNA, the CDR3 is TGCAGCGTCGGGGACCTGCGGGGCTATGGCTACACCTTC. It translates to CSVGDLRGYGYTF.

CDR3 DNA sequence: TGTGCCATCAGACCGACAGGGGTCTACGAGCAGTACTTC. Residues: CAIRPTGVYEQYF. This chain uses TRBV10-3 with TRBJ2-7; 8 bases are a match to TRBD1. The CDR3 covers 13 residues. Germline values: CDR1 ENHRY, CDR2 SYGVKD. V lost 6 bases, J lost 3 bases, and 4 bases stayed unmatched.

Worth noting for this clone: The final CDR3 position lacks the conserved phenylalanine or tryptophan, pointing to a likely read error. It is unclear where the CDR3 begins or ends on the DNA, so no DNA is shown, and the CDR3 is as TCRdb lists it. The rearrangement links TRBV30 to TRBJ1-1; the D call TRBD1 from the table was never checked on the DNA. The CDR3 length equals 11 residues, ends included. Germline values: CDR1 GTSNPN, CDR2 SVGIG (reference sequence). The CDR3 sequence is CAWSAGVKTIV.

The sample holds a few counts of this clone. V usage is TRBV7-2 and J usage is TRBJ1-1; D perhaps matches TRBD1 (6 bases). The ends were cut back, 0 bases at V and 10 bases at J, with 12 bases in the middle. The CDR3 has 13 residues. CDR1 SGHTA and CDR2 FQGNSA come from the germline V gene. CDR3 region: CASSLAGARRAFF. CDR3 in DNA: TGTGCCAGCAGCTTAGCGGGGGCCCGGCGAGCTTTCTTT.